This T cell receptor beta chain was identified during a study of T-cell memory formation after mild COVID-19. This clonotype was recorded at least ten times. An end of the junction does not agree with germline; a read error may underlie this. This CDR3 has 14 residues. CDR1 is SSHAT, CDR2 FNYEAQ, per germline (reference sequence). TCRdb analysed the 5' RACE reads with MiXCR anew, one entry per CDR3 protein. The sample includes some 450,000 distinct CDR3 sequences, 18% of them seen just once. The specimen sequenced was PBMCs or a T cell subset sorted from them (not recorded which). The chain links TRBV7-7 to TRBJ2-5; possibly TRBD1 for D (6 bases). This clonotype was sampled from a young man who had mild COVID-19 (a few samples of this study predate the infection). Cell type and time point are not known. The CDR3 region is CASSLAWGLETQYF. In DNA form, the CDR3 reads TGTGCTAGCAGCTTAGCGTGGGGGCTGGAGACCCAGTACTTC.